This TCR beta chain was sequenced for a study of blood T cell repertoires in COVID-19. For the study at large: Whether acute or convalescent, the COVID-19 samples came from the United States, Italy and Spain. Sample material is recorded as cDNA or gDNA derived from T cells, B-cell-depleted T cells, or PBMCs.

Authors' analysis steps: Amplifying reference gene primers gave estimates of nucleated cell counts. Clones were sequenced by immunoSEQ multiplex PCR, and TCRdb holds only the in-frame ones, with some missing. V, J and clone size are taken as reported in that table, and D and trimming were inferred from the DNA itself. This table has more than 55,000 clones, over 70% appearing once. The V gene's germline CDR1 is SGDLS and CDR2 YYNGEE. Trimming removed 3 bases from V and 6 bases from J; junction bases left unmatched: 5. The CDR3 is 14 residues long. The sample was peripheral blood. The TCR sequence derives from a woman aged 70 to 79 with acute or convalescent COVID-19. The rearrangement joins TRBV9 to TRBJ2-3; 9 bases are shared with TRBD2. CDR3 sequence: CASSDGTSWDTQYF. CDR3 coding DNA: TGTGCCAGCAGCGACGGGACTAGCTGGGATACGCAGTATTTT.